These T cell receptor beta chains were read from a single sample in a study of OX40 agonist ivuxolimab in advanced cancers. Profiling relied on immunoSEQ multiplex PCR, and the TCRdb table lists in-frame clones only, not all of them. The sample includes 75,000 to 95,000 clones, around 87% of them seen just once. Sequences were derived from CD4+ or CD8+ T cells sorted from blood, sampled in a trial of the OX40 agonist ivuxolimab. These receptors were taken from an adult with an advanced solid tumor such as melanoma, head and neck, liver or kidney cancer. CDR3s include the opening cysteine and the closing phenylalanine or tryptophan.

v_gene	j_gene	CDR3aa
TRBV7-2	TRBJ1-5	CASSLAGPNQPQHF
TRBV5-1	TRBJ1-1	CASSKGQGTNTEAFF
TRBV5-1	TRBJ2-1	CASSLAGIYNEQFF
TRBV20-1	TRBJ2-7	CSASLIYEQYF
TRBV6-1	TRBJ2-7	CASSEQAIYEQYF
TRBV2	TRBJ2-1	CASSERQGAGDEQFF
TRBV5-6	TRBJ2-1	CASSLGGSYNEQFF
TRBV6-1	TRBJ1-1	CASKITQGWDTEAFF
TRBV6-5	TRBJ1-1	CASSYRPHWNTEAFF
TRBV2	TRBJ1-1	CASSDLRDTEAFF
TRBV7-8	TRBJ1-1	CASSADRVGTEAFF
TRBV25-1	TRBJ1-2	CATLANYGYTF
TRBV19	TRBJ1-5	CASNRGRGQPQHF
TRBV10-3	TRBJ1-4	CAIGGDGEKLFF
TRBV11-1	TRBJ2-1	CASSLATTYPFNEQFF
TRBV15	TRBJ2-7	CATSRDLAGTGSHEQYF
TRBV29-1	TRBJ2-2	CSGLARSGELFF
TRBV19	TRBJ1-5	CASSIDSSWSQHF
TRBV5-1	TRBJ1-2	CASSLEGFRDGYTF
TRBV28	TRBJ1-1	CASSLFKWDTMNTEAFF
TRBV9	TRBJ2-2	CASSVVVAGTGELFF
TRBV6-1	TRBJ2-5	CASTGVAETQYF
TRBV7-2	TRBJ1-2	CASSFPPGRSAGYTF
TRBV27	TRBJ1-2	CASSLSDRGSGYTF
TRBV11-2	TRBJ2-1	CASSFGRHGEQFF
TRBV19	TRBJ1-2	CASSVGQGDGYTF
TRBV6-1	TRBJ1-1	CASSGVQGAETEAFF
TRBV18	TRBJ1-2	CASSPPQPGLNGYTF
TRBV5-1	TRBJ2-5	CASRYVSGRGETQYF
TRBV30	TRBJ1-1	CAWTRGDRGSEAFF
TRBV6-6	TRBJ2-2	CAKSTGATGELFF
TRBV19	TRBJ2-5	CASSRTGEKETQYF
TRBV5-1	TRBJ2-5	CASSSGQGLYETQYF